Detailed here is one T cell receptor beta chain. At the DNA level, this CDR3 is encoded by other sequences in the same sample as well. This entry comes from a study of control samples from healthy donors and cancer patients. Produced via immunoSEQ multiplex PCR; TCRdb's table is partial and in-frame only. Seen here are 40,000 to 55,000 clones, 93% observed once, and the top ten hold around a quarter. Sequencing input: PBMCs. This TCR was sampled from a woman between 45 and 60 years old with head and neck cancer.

CDR3 amino acids: CASSQVGGAGQPQHF. DNA of the CDR3: TGCGCCAGCAGCCAAGTCGGGGGGGCTGGGCAGCCCCAGCATTTT. The chain couples TRBV4-1 to TRBJ1-5; a weak D match, TRBD1 (6 bases). Germline assignment: CDR1 MGHRA and CDR2 YSYEKL. Trimming shortened V by 1 base and J by 7 bases, and 14 bases separated the two germline ends. The CDR3 has 15 amino acids.